This T cell receptor (beta chain) was retrieved from a study of blood T cell repertoires in COVID-19 (dated by TCRdb to 2020 to 2021). Background on the whole study: The collaborator samples originated in the United States, Italy and Spain and spanned the acute and convalescent phases of COVID-19. The material from the prospective study consisted of cDNA or gDNA derived from T cells, B-cell-depleted T cells, or PBMCs. Deeply sampled blood TCRbeta repertoires from subjects exposed to, actively infected with, or recovered from COVID-19 were included in the dataset. The repertoires were released in a freely available public database intended as a resource for research on the immune response to SARS-CoV-2. The samples were drawn from the first 160 participants of the ongoing ImmuneRACE study and from over a thousand subjects provided by 6 global collaborators. Nearly every sample came with metadata listing a de-identified subject ID, COVID-19 status, age in years and sex. Where available, HLA class I and class II types were obtained from metadata supplied by the sample provider rather than from assay-based typing. Study-wide conclusions, independent of this receptor: Clinical and demographic metadata were provided uncurated, with the amount varying by source and participant.

TCRbeta CDR3 regions were amplified from genomic DNA by means of the immunoSEQ Assay, a bias-controlled multiplex PCR. From the authors' description of their analysis: Within the assay, amplification of reference gene primers was used to estimate how many nucleated cells each sample contained. To quantify the absolute abundance of each unique TCRbeta CDR3 rearrangement, sequence reads were collapsed and filtered. Productive Simpson clonality was computed per sample as the square root of Simpson's diversity index over productive rearrangements. TCRdb holds this immuneACCESS table with in-frame rearrangements only. Some clones are missing; in checked studies, unresolved V genes explain under half, and the rest has no known cause. V and J calls and clone size are those listed in that table; D and trimming were worked out from the DNA. The table for this sample lists roughly 220,000 clones; around 89% of them were counted only once. The ten largest clonotypes hold roughly 2.6% of the sample.

Points on this clone: The antigen it recognizes is unknown. Per-nucleotide qualities are absent, and no much larger clonotype sits a single base away.

In the prospective study, participants were about 18 to 95 years old, resided in about two dozen geographic areas of the United States, and were enrolled through a virtual design. In the prospective study, participants were assigned to cohorts based on the clinical history participants reported in a screening survey and a study questionnaire. For ImmuneRACE Cohort 3, a participant was defined as recovered based on two consecutive negative NP/OP PCR tests, clearance by a healthcare professional, or resolution of symptoms. In the prospective study, whole blood, serum and a nasopharyngeal or oropharyngeal swab were collected from each participant by mobile phlebotomists. Additional blood draws and questionnaires over an approximately two-month period could optionally be provided by prospective study participants. Blood samples from the prospective study were shipped frozen or at room temperature prior to DNA extraction.

Taken from the germline V gene, the CDR1 and CDR2 loops are SGHRS and YFSETQ. V is pared back by 0 bases and J by 10 bases, with 8 bases lying between the germline termini. The CDR3 goes from the cysteine to the phenylalanine over 13 residues. Only the CDR3 portion is preserved as DNA: 39 bases, with reading frame beginning at the first base. This sequence was found in a woman between 25 and 40 years old who had recovered from COVID-19. The sequence joins TRBV5-1 to TRBJ1-6; no confident D gene assignment can be made. Sequencing was performed on PBMCs or T cells enriched from blood (not recorded which). The CDR3 protein is CASSLDLRSPLHF. The DNA is TGCGCCAGCAGCTTGGATCTGAGGTCACCCCTCCACTTT.